This T cell receptor (beta chain) was recorded in a study of blood T cell repertoires in COVID-19. Study at large: Specimens from acute and convalescent COVID-19 originated in the United States, Italy and Spain.

This CDR3 spans 14 amino acids. Trimming removed 4 bases from V and 0 bases from J, with 8 bases in between. The germline V gene has CDR1 SGHNT and CDR2 YYREEE (reference sequence). Sequencing used immunoSEQ multiplex PCR; TCRdb keeps in-frame clones, though not all of them. The sample yields 220,000 or so clones, more than 80% seen once. Sample: PBMCs or T cells enriched from blood (not recorded which). The receptor comes from a woman aged 18-35 years in a cohort exposed to, infected with or recovered from COVID-19 (not recorded which). The chain couples TRBV5-4 to TRBJ1-3, with D possibly TRBD1 on 5 matching bases. The CDR3 region is CASSPDTSGNTIYF. The DNA of the CDR3 is TGTGCCAGCAGCCCGGACACCTCTGGAAACACCATATATTTT.